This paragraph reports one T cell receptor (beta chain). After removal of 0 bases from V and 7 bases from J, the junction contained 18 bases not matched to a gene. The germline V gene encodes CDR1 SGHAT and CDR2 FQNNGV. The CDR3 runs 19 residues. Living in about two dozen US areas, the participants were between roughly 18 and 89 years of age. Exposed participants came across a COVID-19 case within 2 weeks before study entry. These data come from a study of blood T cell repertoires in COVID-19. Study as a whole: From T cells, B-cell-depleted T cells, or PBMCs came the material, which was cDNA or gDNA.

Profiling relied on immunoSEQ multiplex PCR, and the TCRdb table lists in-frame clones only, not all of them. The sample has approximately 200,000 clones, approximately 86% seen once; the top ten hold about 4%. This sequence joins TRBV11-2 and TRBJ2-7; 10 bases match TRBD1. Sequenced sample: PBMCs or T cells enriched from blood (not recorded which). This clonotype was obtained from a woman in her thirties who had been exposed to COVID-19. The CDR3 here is CASSLDRGYRDRGFGEQYF. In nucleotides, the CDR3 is TGTGCCAGCAGCTTAGATCGTGGGTATCGGGACAGGGGCTTTGGGGAGCAGTACTTC.